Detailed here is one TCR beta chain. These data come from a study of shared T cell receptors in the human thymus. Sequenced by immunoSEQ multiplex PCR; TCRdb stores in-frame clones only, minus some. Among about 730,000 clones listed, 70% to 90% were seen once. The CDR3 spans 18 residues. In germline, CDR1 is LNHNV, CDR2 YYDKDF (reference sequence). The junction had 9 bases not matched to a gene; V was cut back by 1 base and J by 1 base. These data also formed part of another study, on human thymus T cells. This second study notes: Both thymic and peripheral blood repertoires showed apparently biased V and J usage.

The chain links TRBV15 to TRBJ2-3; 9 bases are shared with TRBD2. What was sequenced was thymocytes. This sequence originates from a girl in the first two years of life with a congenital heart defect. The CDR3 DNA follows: TGTGCCACCAGCAGAGTATGGGCGGGGGGGCTGGGCACAGATACGCAGTATTTT. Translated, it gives CATSRVWAGGLGTDTQYF. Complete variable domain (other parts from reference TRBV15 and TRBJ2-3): DAMVIQNPRYQVTQFGKPVTLSCSQTLNHNVMYWYQQKSSQAPKLLFHYYDKDFNNEADTPDNFQSRRPNTSFCFLDIRSPGLGDTAMYLCATSRVWAGGLGTDTQYFGPGTRLTVL.